Detailed here is one TCR beta chain. The CDR3 totals 13 residues. Germline values: CDR1 LNHDA, CDR2 SQIVND (reference sequence). V was pared by 9 bases and J by 3 bases, with 4 bases of the junction left unmatched. The entry originates in a study of cytomegalovirus exposure and HLA in healthy donors. This PCR relied on a set of 60 Vbeta primers and 13 Jbeta primers. Clones were read by immunoSEQ multiplex PCR, and TCRdb kept only the in-frame ones, dropping some. The sample gives 120,000 to 150,000 clones, roughly 76% of which show up once; under 2% is in the top ten. The gene calls are TRBV19 and TRBJ2-3, with 9 bases identical to TRBD2. This receptor was taken from a female donor in good health and CMV-seronegative. The sequencing sample was made of PBMCs. This CDR3 reads CASLGLATDTQYF. The CDR3 bases are TGTGCCAGCTTGGGACTAGCTACAGATACGCAGTATTTT.